This TCR beta chain derives from a study of control samples from healthy donors and cancer patients. Data came from immunoSEQ multiplex PCR; TCRdb stores just in-frame clones and leaves some out. The repertoire holds tens of thousands of clones, with around 83% as singletons. The material sequenced was blood. This sequence originates from a woman between 45 and 60 years old in good health.

CDR3 protein: CASSLDQWDRPITDTQYF. CDR3 DNA: TGTGCCAGCAGCTTAGATCAGTGGGACAGGCCCATCACAGATACGCAGTATTTT. The chain employs TRBV11-3 and TRBJ2-3; 8 bases are a match to TRBD1. The V gene end was trimmed by 0 bases and the J gene end by 2 bases; junction bases not matched to a gene: 10. The CDR3 is 18 residues long. Germline CDR1 reads SGHNT; CDR2 reads YENEEA.